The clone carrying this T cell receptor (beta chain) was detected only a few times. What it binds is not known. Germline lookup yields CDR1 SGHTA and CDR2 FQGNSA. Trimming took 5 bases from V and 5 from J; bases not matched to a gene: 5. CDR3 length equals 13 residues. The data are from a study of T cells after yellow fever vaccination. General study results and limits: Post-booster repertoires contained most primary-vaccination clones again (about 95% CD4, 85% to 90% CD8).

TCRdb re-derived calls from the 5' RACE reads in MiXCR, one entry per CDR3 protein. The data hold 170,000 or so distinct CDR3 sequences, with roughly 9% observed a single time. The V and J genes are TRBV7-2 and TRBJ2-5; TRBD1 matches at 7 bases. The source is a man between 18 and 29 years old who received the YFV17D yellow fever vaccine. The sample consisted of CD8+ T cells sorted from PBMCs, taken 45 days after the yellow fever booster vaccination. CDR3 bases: TGTGCCAGCAGCCAAACAGGGGTCGAGACCCAGTACTTC. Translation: CASSQTGVETQYF.